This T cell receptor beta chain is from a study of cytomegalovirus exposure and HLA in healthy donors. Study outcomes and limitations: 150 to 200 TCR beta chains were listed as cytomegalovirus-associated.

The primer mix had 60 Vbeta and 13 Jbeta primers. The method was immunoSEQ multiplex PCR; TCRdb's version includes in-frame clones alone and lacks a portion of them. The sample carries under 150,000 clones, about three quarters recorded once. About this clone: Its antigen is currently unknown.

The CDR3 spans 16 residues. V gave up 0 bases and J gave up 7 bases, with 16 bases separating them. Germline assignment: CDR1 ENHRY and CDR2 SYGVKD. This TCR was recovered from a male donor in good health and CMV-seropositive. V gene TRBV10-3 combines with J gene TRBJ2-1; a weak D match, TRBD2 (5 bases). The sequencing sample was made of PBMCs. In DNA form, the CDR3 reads TGTGCCATCAGTGAGTCAAGGGAGTGGAACTTTAATGAGCAGTTCTTC. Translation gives CAISESREWNFNEQFF.